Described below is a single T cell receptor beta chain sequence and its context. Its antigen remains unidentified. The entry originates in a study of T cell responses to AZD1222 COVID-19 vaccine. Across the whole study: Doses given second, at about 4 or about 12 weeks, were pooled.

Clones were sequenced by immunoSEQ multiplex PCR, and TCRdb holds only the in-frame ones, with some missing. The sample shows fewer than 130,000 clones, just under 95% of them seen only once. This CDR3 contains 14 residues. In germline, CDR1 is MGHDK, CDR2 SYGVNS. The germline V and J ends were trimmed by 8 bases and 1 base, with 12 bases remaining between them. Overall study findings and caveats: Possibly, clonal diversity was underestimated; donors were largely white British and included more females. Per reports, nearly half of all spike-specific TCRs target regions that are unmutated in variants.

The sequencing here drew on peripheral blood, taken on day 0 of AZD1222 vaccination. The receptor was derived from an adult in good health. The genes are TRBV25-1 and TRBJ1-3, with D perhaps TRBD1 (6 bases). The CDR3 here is CASAGTPSGNTIYF. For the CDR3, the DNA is TGTGCCAGCGCTGGGACACCGTCTGGAAACACCATATATTTT.